The sequence of this T cell receptor beta chain was determined in a study of T cell responses to AZD1222 COVID-19 vaccine. Overall study: Second-dose groups at about 4 or about 12 weeks were pooled. Study-wide results and caveats: Among spike-specific TCRs, nearly half reportedly target unmutated variant regions. The study sampled repertoires only after the peak T cell response. The span of vaccine-associated CD4 TCRs extended across spike, with dominance at 160-218 and 743-854.

Using immunoSEQ multiplex PCR, the repertoire was profiled, and TCRdb retains in-frame clones only, with some absent. This sample yields 90,000 to 110,000 clones, of which around 80% are seen a single time; around 5.1% belongs to the top ten. In regard to this clone: Its antigen remains unidentified.

The V and J ends lost 4 bases and 8 bases respectively, with 14 bases between them. Germline CDR1 reads SNHLY; CDR2 reads FYNNEI. The CDR3 sequence is 14 residues long. The receptor comes from an adult in good health. The sequencing here drew on peripheral blood, taken on day 0 of AZD1222 vaccination. The chain uses TRBV2 and TRBJ1-4; D is unresolved. The CDR3 DNA sequence: TGTGCCAGCAGTGTGGCGACCGTAAGGGAAAAACTGTTTTTT. This sequence encodes CASSVATVREKLFF.